These T cell receptor beta chains were read from a single sample in a study of OX40 agonist ivuxolimab in advanced cancers. Some clones are missing from TCRdb's copy, which holds only in-frame ones; the method was immunoSEQ multiplex PCR. Among tens of thousands of clones, roughly 93% were seen once, and the ten largest hold about 0.35%. The starting material was CD4+ or CD8+ T cells sorted from blood, obtained in a trial of the OX40 agonist ivuxolimab. Every receptor here comes from an adult with an advanced solid tumor such as melanoma, head and neck, liver or kidney cancer. The CDR3 runs from the conserved cysteine through the conserved F or W. Each record gives: clone size, V gene, J gene, D gene, CDR3 DNA, CDR3 protein. D genes are given only for firm matches. The listing skips clone size in some rows; elsewhere it reads once, few, many or a size class.

abundance: -; v_gene: TRBV27; j_gene: TRBJ2-5; d_gene: -; CDR3nt: TGTGCCAGCAGTCCGGGTTACAAAGAGACCCAGTACTTC; CDR3aa: CASSPGYKETQYF
abundance: -; v_gene: TRBV28; j_gene: TRBJ1-1; d_gene: -; CDR3nt: TGTGCCAGCAACCCATTTTTAGTGATGGCGAACACTGAAGCTTTCTTT; CDR3aa: CASNPFLVMANTEAFF
abundance: -; v_gene: TRBV19; j_gene: TRBJ2-4; d_gene: -; CDR3nt: TGTGCCAGTAGTATTAATCGTTCTGGACGGTCCAAAAACATTCAGTACTTC; CDR3aa: CASSINRSGRSKNIQYF
abundance: -; v_gene: TRBV11-2; j_gene: TRBJ2-7; d_gene: TRBD2; CDR3nt: TGTGCCAGCAGCTACTCCGTTGCGGGAGCGCGGGTCGAGCAGTACTTC; CDR3aa: CASSYSVAGARVEQYF
abundance: -; v_gene: TRBV6-5; j_gene: TRBJ2-3; d_gene: -; CDR3nt: TGTGCCAGCAGTTACCCGGGTAGCACAGATACGCAGTATTTT; CDR3aa: CASSYPGSTDTQYF
abundance: -; v_gene: TRBV27; j_gene: TRBJ2-3; d_gene: -; CDR3nt: TGTGCCAGCAGTTTAGGAGCAGTTAGCACAGATACGCAGTATTTT; CDR3aa: CASSLGAVSTDTQYF
abundance: few; v_gene: TRBV6-1; j_gene: TRBJ2-7; d_gene: TRBD1; CDR3nt: TGTGCCAGCAGTGGCCCGCACAGGGGGCGCTACGAGCAGTACTTC; CDR3aa: CASSGPHRGRYEQYF
abundance: -; v_gene: TRBV7-6; j_gene: TRBJ2-5; d_gene: -; CDR3nt: TGTGCCAGCAGCCGCACAGGGTTGGAGACCCAGTACTTC; CDR3aa: CASSRTGLETQYF
abundance: -; v_gene: TRBV7-2; j_gene: TRBJ1-5; d_gene: -; CDR3nt: TGTGCCAGCAGCTTAGACGACAGAGCTTATAGCAATCAGCCCCAGCATTTT; CDR3aa: CASSLDDRAYSNQPQHF
abundance: -; v_gene: TRBV7-2; j_gene: TRBJ2-1; d_gene: -; CDR3nt: TGTGCCAGCAGCTACATTAAAAGCTCCTACAATGAGCAGTTCTTC; CDR3aa: CASSYIKSSYNEQFF
abundance: -; v_gene: TRBV2; j_gene: TRBJ1-2; d_gene: TRBD1; CDR3nt: TGTGCCAGCAGCGGGGGGACAGCTGTCGGTCATGGCTACACCTTC; CDR3aa: CASSGGTAVGHGYTF
abundance: -; v_gene: TRBV6-5; j_gene: TRBJ2-1; d_gene: TRBD2; CDR3nt: TGTGCCAGCATTGGGGCTAGCGGTCGGTACAATGAGCAGTTCTTC; CDR3aa: CASIGASGRYNEQFF
abundance: -; v_gene: TRBV28; j_gene: TRBJ2-7; d_gene: TRBD1; CDR3nt: TGTGCCAGCAGTTTAATCGGCAGGGGGCCGGATGGGCAGTACTTC; CDR3aa: CASSLIGRGPDGQYF
abundance: -; v_gene: TRBV23-1; j_gene: TRBJ2-3; d_gene: TRBD1; CDR3nt: TGCGCCAGCAGTCAATCACGGGACAGGGAAAAGCGGGACTTCACAGATACGCAGTATTTT; CDR3aa: CASSQSRDREKRDFTDTQYF
abundance: -; v_gene: TRBV7-2; j_gene: TRBJ2-5; d_gene: -; CDR3nt: TGTGCCAGCAACTCAGTGCAGGCGGGTTGGGAGACCCAGTACTTC; CDR3aa: CASNSVQAGWETQYF
abundance: -; v_gene: TRBV19; j_gene: TRBJ1-6; d_gene: -; CDR3nt: TGTGCCAGTAGGCCCGGGACAAGAAATTCACCCCTCCACTTT; CDR3aa: CASRPGTRNSPLHF
abundance: -; v_gene: TRBV19; j_gene: TRBJ2-6; d_gene: -; CDR3nt: TGTGCCAGTAGGACAGATATATCTGGGGCCAACGTCCTGACTTTC; CDR3aa: CASRTDISGANVLTF